This record concerns one T cell receptor beta chain sequence. The data were produced by immunoSEQ multiplex PCR, yet TCRdb's version contains in-frame clones alone and is incomplete. The sample has about 83,000 clones, about 92% seen once; the top ten hold around 0.24%. This entry belongs to a study of technical replicates of blood from a few donors. The CDR3 length is 14 residues. Between the trimmed V and J ends, which lost 5 bases and 5 bases, there was a span of 15 bases. Germline CDR1 MNHEY, CDR2 SMNVEV (reference sequence). This receptor was identified in a human donor in good health. This sequence joins TRBV27 and TRBJ2-5, with no clear D. The specimen was T cells isolated from PBMCs. CDR3 in amino acids: CASSQVRRSETQYF. CDR3 DNA: TGTGCCAGCAGTCAGGTTCGTCGCTCCGAGACCCAGTACTTC.